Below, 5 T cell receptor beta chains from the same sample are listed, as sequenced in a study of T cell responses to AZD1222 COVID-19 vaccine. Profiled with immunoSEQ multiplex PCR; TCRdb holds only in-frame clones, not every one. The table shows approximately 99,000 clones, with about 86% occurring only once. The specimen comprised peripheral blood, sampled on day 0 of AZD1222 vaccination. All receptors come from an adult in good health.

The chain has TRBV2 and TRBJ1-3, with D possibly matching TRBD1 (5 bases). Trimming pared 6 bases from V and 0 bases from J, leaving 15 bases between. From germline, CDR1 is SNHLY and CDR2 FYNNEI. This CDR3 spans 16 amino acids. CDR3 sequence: CASSPTSGSSGNTIYF. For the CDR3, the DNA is TGTGCCAGCAGCCCCACCTCAGGGTCCTCTGGAAACACCATATATTTT. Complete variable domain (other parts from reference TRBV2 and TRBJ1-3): EPEVTQTPSHQVTQMGQEVILRCVPISNHLYFYWYRQILGQKVEFLVSFYNNEISEKSEIFDDQFSVERPDGSNFTLKIRSTKLEDSAMYFCASSPTSGSSGNTIYFGEGSWLTVV.

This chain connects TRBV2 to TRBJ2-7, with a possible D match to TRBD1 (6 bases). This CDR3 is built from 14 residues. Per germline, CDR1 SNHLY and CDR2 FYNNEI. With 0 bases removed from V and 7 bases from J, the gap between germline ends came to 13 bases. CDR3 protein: CASSEAQGLREQYF. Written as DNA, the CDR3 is TGTGCCAGCAGTGAAGCACAGGGTCTGCGGGAGCAGTACTTC.

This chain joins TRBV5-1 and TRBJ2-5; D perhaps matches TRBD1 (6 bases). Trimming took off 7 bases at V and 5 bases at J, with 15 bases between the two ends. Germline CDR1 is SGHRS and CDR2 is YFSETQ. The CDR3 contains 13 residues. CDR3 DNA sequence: TGCGCCAGCCGTCGGACAGCCCGGGAGACCCAGTACTTC. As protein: CASRRTARETQYF. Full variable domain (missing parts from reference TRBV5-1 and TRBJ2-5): KAGVTQTPRYLIKTRGQQVTLSCSPISGHRSVSWYQQTPGQGLQFLFEYFSETQRNKGNFPGRFSGRQFSNSRSEMNVSTLELGDSALYLCASRRTARETQYFGPGTRLLVL.

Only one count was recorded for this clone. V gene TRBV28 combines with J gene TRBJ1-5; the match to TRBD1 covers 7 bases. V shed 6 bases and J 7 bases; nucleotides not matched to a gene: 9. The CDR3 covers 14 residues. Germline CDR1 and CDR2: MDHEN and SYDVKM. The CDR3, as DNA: TGTGCCAGCAGGGAGGGACAGTGGGGGCAGCCCCAGCATTTT. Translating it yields CASREGQWGQPQHF.

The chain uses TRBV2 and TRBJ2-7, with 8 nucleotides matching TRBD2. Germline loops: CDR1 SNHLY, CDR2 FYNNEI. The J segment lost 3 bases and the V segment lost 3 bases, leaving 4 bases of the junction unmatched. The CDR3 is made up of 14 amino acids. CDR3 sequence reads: CASSDSGISYEQYF. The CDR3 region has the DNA TGTGCCAGCAGTGATAGCGGGATTAGCTACGAGCAGTACTTC.